This T cell receptor (beta chain) was retrieved from a study of identical twins. V was shortened by 4 bases and J by 4 bases, with 10 bases between the two germline ends. The CDR3 consists of 13 residues. CDR1 and CDR2 (germline): LGHNA, YNFKEQ. Healthy Caucasians were all of the donors. Each cDNA held unique molecular identifiers, and template switching gave it a universal primer site. TCRdb re-called the 5' RACE reads with MiXCR, one entry per CDR3 protein. This sample has hundreds of thousands of distinct CDR3 sequences; 8.6% occur once, and the top ten carry 0.8% to 1%. This clonotype occurred a few times. Its antigen is currently unknown. General study points: An excess of low generation probability was shown by twin-shared out-of-frame alpha sequences.

These same data were also listed under a study on yellow fever vaccine responses in identical twins.

The source of this sequence is a woman in her late teens or twenties in good health. The sequenced material came from PBMCs. J is TRBJ2-5 and V is TRBV4-2, with D perhaps matching TRBD2 (5 bases). DNA of the CDR3: TGTGCCAGCAGCCCTCCGGGGATAGAGACCCAGTACTTC. Encoded protein: CASSPPGIETQYF.